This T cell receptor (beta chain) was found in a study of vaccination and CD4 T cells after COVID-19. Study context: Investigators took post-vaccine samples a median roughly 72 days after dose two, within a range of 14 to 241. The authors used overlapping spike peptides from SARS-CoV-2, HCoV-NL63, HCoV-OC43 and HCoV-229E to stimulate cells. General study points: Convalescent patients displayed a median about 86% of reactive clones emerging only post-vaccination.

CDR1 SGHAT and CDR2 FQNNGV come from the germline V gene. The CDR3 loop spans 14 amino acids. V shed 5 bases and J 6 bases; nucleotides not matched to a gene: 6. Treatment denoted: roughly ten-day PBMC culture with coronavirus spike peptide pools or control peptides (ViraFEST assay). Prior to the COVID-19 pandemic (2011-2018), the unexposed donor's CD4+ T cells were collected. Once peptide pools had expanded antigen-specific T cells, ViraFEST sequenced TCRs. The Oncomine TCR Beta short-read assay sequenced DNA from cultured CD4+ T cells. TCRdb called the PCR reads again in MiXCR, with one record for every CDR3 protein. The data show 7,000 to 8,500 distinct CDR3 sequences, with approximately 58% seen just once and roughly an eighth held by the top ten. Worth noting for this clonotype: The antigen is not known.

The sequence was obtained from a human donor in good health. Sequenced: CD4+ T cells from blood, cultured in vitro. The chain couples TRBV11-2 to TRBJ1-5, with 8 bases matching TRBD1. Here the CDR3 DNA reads TGTGCCAGCAGCCACCCAGGGGGCGGTCAGCCCCAGCATTTT. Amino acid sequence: CASSHPGGGQPQHF.